These 2 T cell receptor beta chains were all obtained from the same sample, sequenced in a study of spatial heterogeneity in lung cancer. Stated time point: sample taken at primary tumor resection. Sequencing was performed on whole RNA extracted from tumor and nontumor lung tissue, or from frozen PBMC, and the material was left unsorted. A single record per CDR3 protein comes from TCRdb applying MiXCR to the 5' RACE reads. The sample carries about 85,000 distinct CDR3 sequences, approximately 20% recorded once. This specimen consisted of PBMCs, obtained at surgery. Receptor source: a male donor with early-stage non-small cell lung cancer.

This clonotype was seen only a few times. The rearrangement uses TRBV4-2 and TRBJ2-3, with TRBD2 matching 7 bases. V lost 5 bases and J lost 2; bases outside the gene matches: 13. Germline values: CDR1 LGHNA, CDR2 YNFKEQ. The CDR3 spans 17 residues. CDR3 sequence reads: CASSWGGGSSVTDTQYF. DNA for the CDR3: TGTGCCAGCAGCTGGGGAGGCGGGAGTTCGGTCACAGATACGCAGTATTTT.

This clonotype has at least ten counts. V gene TRBV6-1 combines with J gene TRBJ1-5; tentatively, D is TRBD1 (5 bases). Germline V gene lookup returns CDR1 MNHNS and CDR2 SASEGT. V lost 7 bases to trimming and J lost 6 bases, with 19 bases between them. This CDR3 region has 15 residues. The CDR3, as DNA: TGTGCCAGCAAAAGGCGAGGGGAGCGCCCTCAGCCCCAGCATTTT. It codes for CASKRRGERPQPQHF.